Sequencing of this T cell receptor beta chain was carried out in a study of naive and memory T cell subsets. This clonotype was seen ten or more times. Four PCR rounds used nested alpha and beta constant region primers plus the SP2 primer. Blood and skin TCR RNA was reverse transcribed with alpha and beta constant primers. Each CDR3 protein gets one entry after TCRdb re-called the UMI-ligation and nested PCR reads with MiXCR. The sample shows about 37,000 distinct CDR3 sequences, approximately 11% of them seen only once. Germline V gives CDR1 WSHSY, CDR2 SAAADI. The CDR3 length is 15 residues. Trimming took 1 base from V and 2 from J; bases not matched to a gene: 2. Treatment indicated: skin biopsy from PPD injection site in Mantoux-positive individual. The library had UMIs added by 3' ligation of an oligonucleotide to TCR cDNA. Biopsied sites were PPD injections in people with a positive Mantoux test.

The specimen was skin, collected from a tuberculin skin test site. This clonotype originated in an adult in good health. The V gene is TRBV10-2, the J gene TRBJ2-7, with 10 bases lining up with TRBD2. The CDR3 coding sequence is TGCGCCAGCAGTGAGTGGCTAGCGGGGGCCTACGAGCAGTACTTC. Translated: CASSEWLAGAYEQYF.